The 17 T cell receptor beta chains below come from one sample, sequenced in a study of cytomegalovirus exposure and HLA in healthy donors. PCR primers comprised 60 Vbeta and 13 Jbeta primers. Sequenced by immunoSEQ multiplex PCR; TCRdb stores in-frame clones only, minus some. The listing records some 110,000 clones. The source material was PBMCs. The receptors originated from a man aged 25-45 years in good health and CMV-seronegative.

This rearrangement joins TRBV7-8 to TRBJ2-5; unclear D gene. Trimming shortened V by 2 bases and J by 1 base, and 11 bases separated the two germline ends. The CDR3 is 15 residues long. The V gene's germline CDR1 is SGHVS and CDR2 FQNEAQ. CDR3: CASSLLGGTQETQYF. Written as DNA, the CDR3 is TGTGCCAGCAGCTTACTAGGCGGTACCCAAGAGACCCAGTACTTC. Full variable domain (rest looked up from reference TRBV7-8 and TRBJ2-5): GAGVSQSPRYKVAKRGQDVALRCDPISGHVSLFWYQQALGQGPEFLTYFQNEAQLDKSGLPSDRFFAERPEGSVSTLKIQRTQQEDSAVYLCASSLLGGTQETQYFGPGTRLLVL.

The genes are TRBV9 and TRBJ1-1; D unclear. Germline V gene sequence: CDR1 SGDLS, CDR2 YYNGEE. The V gene lost 2 bases and the J gene lost 2 bases, with 7 bases spanning the gap. The CDR3 spans 13 residues. In nucleotides, the CDR3 is TGTGCCAGCAGCGTGGGAGATAACACTGAAGCTTTCTTT. The encoded protein is CASSVGDNTEAFF. Combining the CDR3 with reference TRBV9 and TRBJ1-1 gives the whole variable domain DSGVTQTPKHLITATGQRVTLRCSPRSGDLSVYWYQQSLDQGLQFLIQYYNGEERAKGNILERFSAQQFPDLHSELNLSSLELGDSALYFCASSVGDNTEAFFGQGTRLTVV.

The chain uses TRBV2 and TRBJ2-5, with D tentatively TRBD1 (5 bases). The CDR3 is made up of 14 amino acids. V gave up 6 bases and J gave up 5 bases, with 16 bases separating them. Germline CDR1 reads SNHLY; CDR2 reads FYNNEI. CDR3 sequence: CASSYEAGKETQYF. The DNA of the CDR3 is TGTGCCAGCAGCTATGAGGCAGGGAAGGAGACCCAGTACTTC. The whole variable domain, filled in from reference TRBV2 and TRBJ2-5, reads EPEVTQTPSHQVTQMGQEVILRCVPISNHLYFYWYRQILGQKVEFLVSFYNNEISEKSEIFDDQFSVERPDGSNFTLKIRSTKLEDSAMYFCASSYEAGKETQYFGPGTRLLVL.

The chain uses TRBV5-5 and TRBJ1-6; D remains ambiguous. The ends were cut back, 4 bases at V and 8 bases at J, with 16 bases in the middle. The V gene's germline CDR1 is SGHKS and CDR2 YYEKEE (reference sequence). This CDR3 spans 15 amino acids. The CDR3: CASSPRVLIDSPLHF. CDR3 bases: TGTGCCAGCAGCCCGAGGGTCCTAATAGATTCACCCCTCCACTTT.

The chain links TRBV6-5 to TRBJ1-2; 9 bases are a match to TRBD1. The CDR3 has 14 amino acids. CDR1 and CDR2 from the germline V gene are MNHEY and SVGAGI. V trimming: 0 bases; J trimming: 6 bases; junction bases outside the gene matches: 2. Written as DNA, the CDR3 is TGTGCCAGCAGTTACTCGAGGACAGGGGATGGCTACACCTTC. Translated: CASSYSRTGDGYTF.

The chain has TRBV30 and TRBJ2-3; 14 nucleotides align to TRBD2. Unmatched junction bases numbered 0, after V lost 1 base and J lost 3 bases. This CDR3 contains 15 residues. The germline V gene encodes CDR1 GTSNPN and CDR2 SVGIG (reference sequence). The CDR3 region has the DNA TGTGCCTGGAGTGGGACTAGCGGGAGGACAGATACGCAGTATTTT. Residues: CAWSGTSGRTDTQYF.

The chain links TRBV5-6 to TRBJ2-5, with a tentative D call TRBD2 (5 bases). V dropped 2 bases and J dropped 2 bases, with 7 bases sitting between them. CDR1 and CDR2 (germline): SGHDT, YYEEEE. The CDR3 loop spans 13 amino acids. CDR3 protein: CASSFTGQETQYF. The CDR3 nucleotides are TGTGCCAGCAGCTTCACGGGGCAAGAGACCCAGTACTTC. The entire variable domain, with the rest obtained from reference TRBV5-6 and TRBJ2-5, is as follows: DAGVTQSPTHLIKTRGQQVTLRCSPKSGHDTVSWYQQALGQGPQFIFQYYEEEERQRGNFPDRFSGHQFPNYSSELNVNALLLGDSALYLCASSFTGQETQYFGPGTRLLVL.

V is TRBV27 and J is TRBJ2-7; the match to TRBD1 covers 7 bases. Germline V gene lookup returns CDR1 MNHEY and CDR2 SMNVEV (reference sequence). J lost 4 bases, V lost 5 bases, and 14 bases had no gene match. There are 16 residues in the CDR3. The CDR3 DNA reads TGTGCCAGCAGTAGGGGTAAGGGGGCCGGAGTATACGAGCAGTACTTC. This gives the protein CASSRGKGAGVYEQYF.

The rearrangement joins TRBV29-1 to TRBJ2-1; D is undetermined. CDR1 is SQVTM and CDR2 is ANQGSEA in the germline V gene. The V end lost 3 bases, the J end lost 0 bases, and 6 bases lay between the germline ends. This CDR3 contains 13 residues. CDR3 in DNA: TGCAGCGTTGATGAGAGCTCCTACAATGAGCAGTTCTTC. Translated, it gives CSVDESSYNEQFF.

Here the CDR3 reads CASIDRGTFEQYF. The CDR3 DNA is TGTGCCAGCATCGACAGGGGAACATTCGAGCAGTACTTC. This chain uses TRBV6-5 with TRBJ2-7; TRBD1 matches 8 bases. Germline values: CDR1 MNHEY, CDR2 SVGAGI. CDR3 size: 13 residues. V shed 7 bases and J 6 bases; nucleotides not matched to a gene: 8.

The chain has TRBV6-5 and TRBJ2-3; tentative D call: TRBD2 (6 bases). This CDR3 spans 14 amino acids. Deletions cut 6 bases from V and 2 bases from J, with 12 bases between. Germline CDR1 reads MNHEY; CDR2 reads SVGAGI. DNA of the CDR3: TGTGCCAGCAGGTCCCGGGGGAACACAGATACGCAGTATTTT. Its translation is CASRSRGNTDTQYF.

This chain uses TRBV7-2 with TRBJ2-3, with 15 bases matching TRBD2. V was clipped by 5 bases and J by 5 bases; unmatched bases: 11. Germline CDR1 reads SGHTA; CDR2 reads FQGNSA. The CDR3 spans 18 residues. The CDR3 spells CASSAPGLAGGRVDTQYF. In DNA form, the CDR3 reads TGTGCCAGCAGCGCCCCGGGACTAGCGGGAGGCCGGGTAGATACGCAGTATTTT.

CDR3 nucleotide sequence: TGTGCCATCGGACAGGGAAATTACCGCGAGCAGTACTTC. Protein sequence: CAIGQGNYREQYF. The V and J genes are TRBV27 and TRBJ2-7; 8 bases map to TRBD1. The V segment lost 10 bases and the J segment 6 bases; nucleotides outside the gene matches: 11. Germline CDR1 and CDR2: MNHEY and SMNVEV (reference sequence). The CDR3 is made up of 13 amino acids.

This sequence joins TRBV7-3 and TRBJ2-5; 7 nucleotides agree with TRBD1. The CDR3 sequence is 13 residues long. V lost 1 base to trimming and J lost 9 bases; unmatched junction nucleotides: 5. Germline CDR1 is SGHTA and CDR2 is FQGTGA. The CDR3 sequence: CASSLITGEAQYF. The CDR3, as DNA: TGTGCCAGCAGCTTAATCACAGGGGAAGCCCAGTACTTC.

The chain couples TRBV7-2 to TRBJ2-7; D may be TRBD2 (6 bases). Per the germline V gene, CDR1 is SGHTA and CDR2 is FQGNSA. This CDR3 is 15 amino acids long. Trimming took 1 base from V and 3 from J, leaving 13 bases between them. Here the CDR3 DNA reads TGTGCCAGCAGCTTAGAACTAGCCCCCGGCTACGAGCAGTACTTC. Protein sequence: CASSLELAPGYEQYF.

The chain employs TRBV28 and TRBJ2-3; 8 bases map to TRBD2. V lost 2 bases, J lost 2 bases, and 6 bases stayed unmatched. This CDR3 comprises 16 residues. The germline V gene has CDR1 MDHEN and CDR2 SYDVKM. Here the CDR3 DNA reads TGTGCCAGCAGTTTAATGGGACTAGTGAACACAGATACGCAGTATTTT. Its protein product is CASSLMGLVNTDTQYF.

This rearrangement joins TRBV27 to TRBJ1-2; 8 positions match TRBD1. There are 15 residues in the CDR3. From germline, CDR1 is MNHEY and CDR2 SMNVEV (reference sequence). Trimming removed 5 bases from V and 6 bases from J; junction bases left unmatched: 11. In DNA, the CDR3 is TGTGCCAGCAGTCCGTCAGGGGGCGCGTTGAATGGCTACACCTTC. Its translation is CASSPSGGALNGYTF.